Below are 31 T cell receptor beta chains sequenced from a single sample in a study of T cell responses to AZD1222 COVID-19 vaccine. Only in-frame clones appear in the TCRdb table, and some are missing; sequencing was by immunoSEQ multiplex PCR. The data show around 110,000 clones, roughly 85% seen once. Source: peripheral blood, taken on day 0 of MenACWY control vaccination. The source of these receptors is an adult in good health.

The V and J genes are TRBV27 and TRBJ1-4, with 8 positions matching TRBD1. V was clipped by 4 bases and J by 3 bases; unmatched bases: 4. The CDR3 has 15 residues. Germline V gene sequence: CDR1 MNHEY, CDR2 SMNVEV (reference sequence). For the CDR3, the DNA is TGTGCCAGCAGTTCCCAGGGGGCAGCTAATGAAAAACTGTTTTTT. Translated: CASSSQGAANEKLFF.

The V call is TRBV19, the J call TRBJ2-7; TRBD2 matches 10 bases. The CDR3 sequence is 16 residues long. V lost 2 bases and J lost 1; bases outside the gene matches: 5. Germline CDR1 reads LNHDA; CDR2 reads SQIVND (reference sequence). The CDR3 is CASSIRAAGGSYEQYF. CDR3 nucleotides: TGTGCCAGTAGTATACGGGCAGCGGGGGGGTCCTACGAGCAGTACTTC.

This chain uses TRBV19 with TRBJ1-2; 8 bases fit TRBD1. Germline lookup yields CDR1 LNHDA and CDR2 SQIVND (reference sequence). The V gene end was trimmed by 3 bases and the J gene end by 8 bases; junction bases not matched to a gene: 5. The CDR3 consists of 13 residues. The CDR3 region is CASSIGQGGGYTF. In nucleotides, the CDR3 is TGTGCCAGTAGTATCGGACAGGGAGGCGGCTACACCTTC.

This CDR3 reads CASSLAGGPPEQFF. In DNA form, the CDR3 reads TGTGCCAGCAGTTTAGCGGGGGGACCACCTGAGCAGTTCTTC. This sequence joins TRBV28 and TRBJ2-1; TRBD2 matches 8 bases. Trimming took 2 bases from V and 9 from J; bases not matched to a gene: 6. Germline lookup yields CDR1 MDHEN and CDR2 SYDVKM. This CDR3 has 14 residues.

The CDR3 DNA reads TGTGCCAGCAGCCAAGATCTTATTGGTATGGCGACAGGAGGCTACACCTTC. Translating it yields CASSQDLIGMATGGYTF. This chain connects TRBV4-2 to TRBJ1-2; tentative D call: TRBD1 (6 bases). The germline V gene encodes CDR1 LGHNA and CDR2 YNFKEQ. The CDR3 totals 17 residues. The ends were cut back, 0 bases at V and 8 bases at J, with 22 bases in the middle.

The chain recombines TRBV7-3 with TRBJ2-2, with D perhaps matching TRBD1 (6 bases). Germline V gene data show CDR1 as SGHTA and CDR2 as FQGTGA. The CDR3 covers 14 residues. V was clipped by 7 bases and J by 1 base, with 10 bases between them. CDR3 nucleotide sequence: TGTGCCAGCAAGCTGACAGGGAACACCGGGGAGCTGTTTTTT. It specifies CASKLTGNTGELFF.

Written as DNA, the CDR3 is TGCGCCAGCAGCCAAGACACGGGGGTAGATGAGCAGTTCTTC. The encoded protein is CASSQDTGVDEQFF. The chain is built from TRBV4-1 and TRBJ2-1, with D tentatively TRBD2 (6 bases). CDR1 is MGHRA and CDR2 is YSYEKL in the germline V gene. Trimming cost V 0 bases and J 8 bases, with 11 bases left between them. The CDR3 is 14 amino acids.

This sequence joins TRBV7-2 and TRBJ2-3, with TRBD2 identical over 9 bases. J lost 3 bases, V lost 1 base, and 5 bases had no gene match. Germline V CDR1 and CDR2: SGHTA, FQGNSA. This CDR3 has 16 residues. CDR3: CASSLGALAGTDTQYF. The CDR3 DNA follows: TGTGCCAGCAGCTTAGGGGCCCTAGCGGGGACAGATACGCAGTATTTT.

The V gene is TRBV5-1, the J gene TRBJ2-4, with 10 bases matching TRBD2. CDR1 is SGHRS and CDR2 is YFSETQ in the germline V gene. Unmatched junction bases numbered 14, after V lost 5 bases and J lost 6 bases. This CDR3 spans 17 amino acids. The CDR3 is CASSPAASGGFVNIQYF. The CDR3 coding sequence is TGCGCCAGCAGTCCCGCGGCTAGCGGGGGATTTGTAAACATTCAGTACTTC.

The V call is TRBV7-2, the J call TRBJ2-7; 9 positions match TRBD1. This CDR3 is built from 15 residues. V dropped 2 bases and J dropped 2; count of bases not matched to a gene: 4. Looked up from germline, CDR1 is SGHTA and CDR2 is FQGNSA. CDR3 in amino acids: CASSLMGTGTYEQYF. CDR3 nucleotide sequence: TGTGCCAGCAGCTTAATGGGGACAGGGACCTACGAGCAGTACTTC.

V usage is TRBV2 and J usage is TRBJ2-3; 7 bases map to TRBD2. The V and J ends lost 7 bases and 6 bases, in that order; junction bases with no gene match: 4. Looked up from germline, CDR1 is SNHLY and CDR2 is FYNNEI. The CDR3 has 12 amino acids. The CDR3 loop is CASKAGKDTQYF. The CDR3 DNA follows: TGTGCCAGCAAAGCGGGGAAGGATACGCAGTATTTT. Full variable domain (remainder filled in from reference TRBV2 and TRBJ2-3): EPEVTQTPSHQVTQMGQEVILRCVPISNHLYFYWYRQILGQKVEFLVSFYNNEISEKSEIFDDQFSVERPDGSNFTLKIRSTKLEDSAMYFCASKAGKDTQYFGPGTRLTVL.

This clone was seen a single time. The chain carries TRBV6-5 and TRBJ2-7; possible D gene TRBD1, 6 bases. The germline V gene encodes CDR1 MNHEY and CDR2 SVGAGI. Deletions cut 3 bases from V and 2 bases from J, with 14 bases between. This CDR3 comprises 15 residues. The CDR3 here is CASSYSYQGTYEQYF. Here the CDR3 DNA reads TGTGCCAGCAGTTATTCTTATCAGGGGACCTACGAGCAGTACTTC.

V gene TRBV5-1 combines with J gene TRBJ1-1; no reliable D call. CDR3 size: 15 residues. Trimming shortened V by 1 base and J by 1 base, and 11 bases separated the two germline ends. From germline, CDR1 is SGHRS and CDR2 YFSETQ. The CDR3: CASSLSVRPNTEAFF. The DNA for the CDR3 is TGCGCCAGCAGCTTGTCCGTCAGACCGAACACTGAAGCTTTCTTT.

The chain joins TRBV5-1 to TRBJ1-1, with D maybe TRBD1 (6 bases). Germline V lookup: CDR1 SGHRS, CDR2 YFSETQ. Trimming removed 2 bases from V and 0 bases from J, with 14 bases in between. The CDR3 sequence is 16 residues long. The CDR3: CASSFTGWGMNTEAFF. The CDR3 DNA is TGCGCCAGCAGCTTCACAGGGTGGGGGATGAACACTGAAGCTTTCTTT. Variable domain in full (rest from reference TRBV5-1 and TRBJ1-1): KAGVTQTPRYLIKTRGQQVTLSCSPISGHRSVSWYQQTPGQGLQFLFEYFSETQRNKGNFPGRFSGRQFSNSRSEMNVSTLELGDSALYLCASSFTGWGMNTEAFFGQGTRLTVV.

This sequence joins TRBV14 and TRBJ2-5; D may be TRBD2 (6 bases). Germline CDR1 and CDR2: SGHDN and FVKESK. Trimming stripped 2 bases from V and 5 bases from J, with 12 bases between. The CDR3 is 14 amino acids. CDR3 sequence: CASSQLNGGETQYF. CDR3 in DNA: TGTGCCAGCAGCCAACTCAACGGAGGGGAGACCCAGTACTTC.

Here the CDR3 reads CASSPRTQETQYF. CDR3 sequence (DNA): TGTGCCAGCAGTCCCAGGACTCAAGAGACCCAGTACTTC. The chain couples TRBV3-1 (or the pseudogene TRBV3-2) to TRBJ2-5, with D possibly being TRBD2 (5 bases). This CDR3 has 13 amino acids. The ends were cut back, 6 bases at V and 2 bases at J, with 10 bases in the middle. The V gene's germline CDR1 is LGHDT and CDR2 YNNKEL (reference sequence).

The rearrangement links TRBV12-3 or TRBV12-4 to TRBJ2-2, with a weak D call TRBD1 (5 bases). V was shortened by 2 bases and J by 13 bases, with 8 bases between the two germline ends. The CDR3 totals 11 residues. The CDR3 loop is CASSLQGGLFF. For the CDR3, the DNA is TGTGCCAGCAGTTTACAGGGCGGGCTGTTTTTT.

In its sample, this clone was seen a few times. This CDR3 is CASSSAYEQYF. The DNA for the CDR3 is TGCGCCAGCAGCTCTGCCTACGAGCAGTACTTC. V usage is TRBV5-1 and J usage is TRBJ2-7; D is unclear. This CDR3 region has 11 residues. Germline V lookup: CDR1 SGHRS, CDR2 YFSETQ. V was clipped by 3 bases and J by 2 bases, with 3 bases between them.

This clone was detected ten times or more. The chain has TRBV6-6 and TRBJ1-6; D not resolved. The CDR3 runs 14 residues. Trimming took off 7 bases at V and 7 bases at J, with 14 bases between the two ends. Per the germline V gene, CDR1 is MNHNY and CDR2 is SVGAGI (reference sequence). The DNA for the CDR3 is TGTGCCAGCATCGTTGGGCAGGAAAATTCACCCCTCCACTTT. Translating gives CASIVGQENSPLHF.

This chain connects TRBV5-1 to TRBJ2-6; D is perhaps TRBD1 or TRBD2 (5 bases each). The CDR3 runs 18 residues. The germline V gene has CDR1 SGHRS and CDR2 YFSETQ. Trimming shortened V by 4 bases and J by 0 bases, and 17 bases separated the two germline ends. DNA of the CDR3: TGCGCCAGCAGCCAGGTTTCGGGGCCCGTCTCTGGGGCCAACGTCCTGACTTTC. Its translation: CASSQVSGPVSGANVLTF. Based on the CDR3 plus reference TRBV5-1 and TRBJ2-6, the full variable domain is KAGVTQTPRYLIKTRGQQVTLSCSPISGHRSVSWYQQTPGQGLQFLFEYFSETQRNKGNFPGRFSGRQFSNSRSEMNVSTLELGDSALYLCASSQVSGPVSGANVLTFGAGSRLTVL.

V is TRBV6-2 or TRBV6-3 and J is TRBJ1-1, with D perhaps matching TRBD1 (5 bases). This CDR3 contains 13 residues. Germline CDR1 reads MNHEY; CDR2 reads SVGEGT. V lost 2 bases, J lost 11 bases, and 15 bases lay in between. The CDR3 sequence is CASSYQAGRYAFF. CDR3 bases: TGTGCCAGCAGTTACCAGGCAGGGAGGTACGCTTTCTTT.

This clone came up a few times. CDR3 sequence reads: CASSEGWGDRANTEAFF. CDR3 nucleotide sequence: TGCGCCAGCAGCGAGGGGTGGGGAGACAGGGCGAACACTGAAGCTTTCTTT. The chain couples TRBV5-1 to TRBJ1-1, with 7 bases lining up with TRBD1. Germline CDR1 SGHRS, CDR2 YFSETQ. The CDR3 contains 17 residues. The trim removed 4 bases at V and 1 base at J, leaving 13 bases unmatched.

The J gene is TRBJ1-4, the V gene TRBV15; D is uncertain. CDR1 and CDR2 (germline): LNHNV, YYDKDF (reference sequence). The V gene lost 2 bases and the J gene lost 7 bases, with 14 bases spanning the gap. This CDR3 spans 15 amino acids. The CDR3 protein is CATSRTGPEGEKLFF. The CDR3 DNA reads TGTGCCACCAGCAGAACTGGACCTGAGGGTGAAAAACTGTTTTTT.

The chain uses TRBV6-4 and TRBJ1-5, with TRBD1 matching 8 bases. Germline-derived CDR1 and CDR2 are MRHNA and SNTAGT. The CDR3 contains 19 residues. The ends lost 0 bases at V and 6 bases at J; junction bases unmatched: 16. The CDR3, as DNA: TGTGCCAGCAGTGACTCGAGGGGACAGGTGAGCTGGTGTGGTCAGCCCCAGCATTTT. The encoded protein is CASSDSRGQVSWCGQPQHF.

CDR3 amino acids: CASIIISRDRVTQPQHF. The CDR3 DNA reads as TGTGCCAGCATCATTATTTCCCGGGACAGGGTAACTCAGCCCCAGCATTTT. The J gene is TRBJ1-5, the V gene TRBV28, with TRBD1 matching over 9 bases. V gave up 7 bases and J gave up 6 bases; unmatched junction bases: 16. The germline V gene encodes CDR1 MDHEN and CDR2 SYDVKM. The CDR3 contains 17 residues.

The V call is TRBV30, the J call TRBJ2-7, with D uncertain. V was cut by 0 bases and J by 4 bases, with 10 bases left in between. This CDR3 has 13 amino acids. Germline V lookup: CDR1 GTSNPN, CDR2 SVGIG (reference sequence). The CDR3 DNA is TGTGCCTGGAGTGTACAAGTTAAATACGAGCAGTACTTC. It specifies CAWSVQVKYEQYF.

This clone is a singleton in its sample. The chain joins TRBV12-3 or TRBV12-4 to TRBJ2-1; possibly TRBD1 for D (6 bases). Trimming removed 6 bases from V and 12 bases from J, with 18 bases in between. The CDR3 runs to 13 residues. CDR3 amino acids: CASSHPGAEGQFF. CDR3 bases: TGTGCCAGCAGCCACCCAGGGGCGGAAGGGCAGTTCTTC.

This chain joins TRBV11-2 and TRBJ2-4; 10 nucleotides line up with TRBD2. Germline loops: CDR1 SGHAT, CDR2 FQNNGV. The CDR3 is 13 residues long. V dropped 1 base and J dropped 15; count of bases not matched to a gene: 6. CDR3 sequence reads: CASSLGLAGVRYF. Written as DNA, the CDR3 is TGTGCCAGCAGCTTAGGGCTAGCGGGGGTACGGTACTTC.

The chain employs TRBV5-4 and TRBJ2-3; 8 bases map to TRBD2. Germline CDR1 SGHNT, CDR2 YYREEE (reference sequence). The CDR3 runs to 16 residues. Trimming took 1 base from V and 0 from J; bases not matched to a gene: 4. The CDR3 sequence: CASSLRRGASTDTQYF. The CDR3 DNA reads TGTGCCAGCAGCTTGAGGCGGGGGGCTAGCACAGATACGCAGTATTTT.

The V call is TRBV11-3, the J call TRBJ2-5; a possible D gene is TRBD1 (8 bases). The V gene's germline CDR1 is SGHNT and CDR2 YENEEA. The CDR3 sequence is 14 residues long. The V gene lost 4 bases and the J gene lost 5 bases, with 14 bases spanning the gap. The CDR3 DNA sequence: TGTGCCAGCAGCTACACAGGGGGAGGGGAGACCCAGTACTTC. This sequence encodes CASSYTGGGETQYF. Full variable domain (missing parts from reference TRBV11-3 and TRBJ2-5): EAGVVQSPRYKIIEKKQPVAFWCNPISGHNTLYWYLQNLGQGPELLIRYENEEAVDDSQLPKDRFSAERLKGVDSTLKIQPAELGDSAVYLCASSYTGGGETQYFGPGTRLLVL.

The chain uses TRBV27 and TRBJ2-3; tentative D call: TRBD1 (6 bases). Trimming took 7 bases from V and 0 from J, leaving 17 bases between them. CDR3 length: 16 amino acids. Germline V gene sequence: CDR1 MNHEY, CDR2 SMNVEV (reference sequence). The CDR3 bases are TGTGCCAGCATCCCTCATTCAGGGGCTAGCACAGATACGCAGTATTTT. This sequence encodes CASIPHSGASTDTQYF.